This TCR beta chain emerged from a study of blood T cell repertoires in COVID-19. Here immunoSEQ multiplex PCR was the method, and the copy in TCRdb shows in-frame clones only, minus some. The sample records about 440,000 clones, approximately 89% being singletons. J was trimmed by 6 bases and V by 1 base; bases with no gene match: 9. The CDR3 extends over 16 amino acids. The V gene's germline CDR1 is MNHNS and CDR2 SASEGT. Seattle patients were enrolled while actively infected and followed longitudinally. The sample consisted of peripheral blood. This TCR was recovered from a woman aged 50 to 60 with COVID-19, enrolled during active disease. The chain employs TRBV6-1 and TRBJ2-7; 10 positions agree with TRBD1. Here the CDR3 DNA reads TGTGCCAGCAGTGAAGGGAAGGGGGGACAGGGGATCGAGCAGTACTTC. Protein: CASSEGKGGQGIEQYF.